In this sample, the clone carrying this T cell receptor beta chain turned up once. What it binds is not known. The entry originates in a study of T cell responses to AZD1222 COVID-19 vaccine. General study results and limits: Donors in the cohort were predominantly white British and more often female, and clonal diversity was possibly underestimated. Recipients of AZD1222 seropositive at baseline numbered only 5 or 6. Increases in Spike-specific TCR breadth and depth were seen after two AZD1222 doses.

Germline CDR1 and CDR2: SEHNR and FQNEAQ (reference sequence). Trimming stripped 2 bases from V and 5 bases from J, with 15 bases between. The CDR3 runs to 16 residues. The assay was immunoSEQ multiplex PCR, and TCRdb's table has in-frame clones only and misses some. This sample has some 140,000 clones, with roughly 91% found just once. The sample consisted of peripheral blood, taken 28 days after the second AZD1222 dose. The sequence came from an adult who received the AZD1222 COVID-19 vaccine. The chain uses TRBV7-9 and TRBJ1-4; D gene unclear. CDR3 in DNA: TGTGCCAGCAGCTTACAAACCTGGGGTTCAAATGAAAAACTGTTTTTT. Amino acid sequence: CASSLQTWGSNEKLFF.